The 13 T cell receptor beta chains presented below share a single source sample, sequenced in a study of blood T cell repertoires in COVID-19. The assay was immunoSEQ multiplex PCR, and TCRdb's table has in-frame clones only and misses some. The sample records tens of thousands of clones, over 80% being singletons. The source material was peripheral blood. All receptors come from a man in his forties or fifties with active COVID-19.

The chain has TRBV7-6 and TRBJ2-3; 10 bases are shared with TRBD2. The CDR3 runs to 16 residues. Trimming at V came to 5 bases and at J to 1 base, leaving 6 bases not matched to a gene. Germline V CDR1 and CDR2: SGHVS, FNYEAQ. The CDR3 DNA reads TGTGCCAGCAGCCAAGATACTAGCGGGGGCACAGATACGCAGTATTTT. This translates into CASSQDTSGGTDTQYF. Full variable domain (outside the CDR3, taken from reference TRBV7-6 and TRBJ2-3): GAGVSQSPRYKVTKRGQDVALRCDPISGHVSLYWYRQALGQGPEFLTYFNYEAQQDKSGLPNDRFSAERPEGSISTLTIQRTEQRDSAMYRCASSQDTSGGTDTQYFGPGTRLTVL.

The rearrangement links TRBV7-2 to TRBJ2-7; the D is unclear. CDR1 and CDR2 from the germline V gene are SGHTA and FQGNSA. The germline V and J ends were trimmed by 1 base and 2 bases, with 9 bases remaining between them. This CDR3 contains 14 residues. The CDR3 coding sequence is TGTGCCAGCAGCTTAGAATACTCCGCCTACGAGCAGTACTTC. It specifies CASSLEYSAYEQYF.

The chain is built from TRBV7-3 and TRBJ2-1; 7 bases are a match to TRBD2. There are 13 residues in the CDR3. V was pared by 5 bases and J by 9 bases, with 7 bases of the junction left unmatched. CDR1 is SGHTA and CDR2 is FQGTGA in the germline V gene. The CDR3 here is CASSPPTSTEQFF. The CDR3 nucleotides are TGTGCCAGCAGCCCCCCGACTAGCACTGAGCAGTTCTTC.

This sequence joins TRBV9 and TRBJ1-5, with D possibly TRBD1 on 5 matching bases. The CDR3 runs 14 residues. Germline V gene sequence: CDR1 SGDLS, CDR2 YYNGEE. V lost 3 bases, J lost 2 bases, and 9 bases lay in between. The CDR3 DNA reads TGTGCCAGCAGCGGGGGCGGGGGCAATCAGCCCCAGCATTTT. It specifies CASSGGGGNQPQHF.

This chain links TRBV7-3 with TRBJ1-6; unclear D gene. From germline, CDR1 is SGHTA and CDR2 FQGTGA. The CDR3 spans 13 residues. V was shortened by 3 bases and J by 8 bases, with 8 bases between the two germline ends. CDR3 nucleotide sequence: TGTGCCAGCAGCTTCCAGCGGTATTCACCCCTCCACTTT. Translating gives CASSFQRYSPLHF.

In DNA, the CDR3 is TGTGCCAGCAGCATTGACCAGGGGGCCTACGAGCAGTACTTC. As protein: CASSIDQGAYEQYF. The chain couples TRBV11-2 to TRBJ2-7; TRBD1 aligns across 7 bases. The V gene end was trimmed by 5 bases and the J gene end by 2 bases; junction bases not matched to a gene: 6. In germline, CDR1 is SGHAT, CDR2 FQNNGV. The length of the CDR3 is 14 residues.

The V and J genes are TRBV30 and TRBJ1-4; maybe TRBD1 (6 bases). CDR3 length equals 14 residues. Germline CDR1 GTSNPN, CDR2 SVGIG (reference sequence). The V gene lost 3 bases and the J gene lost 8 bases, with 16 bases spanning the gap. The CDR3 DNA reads TGTGCCTGGAGAGGGGGAACAGTGGGAGAAAAACTGTTTTTT. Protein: CAWRGGTVGEKLFF.

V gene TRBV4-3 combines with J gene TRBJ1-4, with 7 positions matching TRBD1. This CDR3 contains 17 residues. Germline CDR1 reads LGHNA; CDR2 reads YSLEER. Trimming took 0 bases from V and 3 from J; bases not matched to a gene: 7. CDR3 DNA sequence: TGCGCCAGCAGCCAAGACACAGGGGAAACGCCTAATGAAAAACTGTTTTTT. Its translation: CASSQDTGETPNEKLFF.

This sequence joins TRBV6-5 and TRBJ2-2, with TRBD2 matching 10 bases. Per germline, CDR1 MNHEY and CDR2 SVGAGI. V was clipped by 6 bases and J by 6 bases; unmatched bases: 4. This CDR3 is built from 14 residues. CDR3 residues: CASRGTSAAGELFF. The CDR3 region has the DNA TGTGCCAGCAGGGGGACTAGCGCGGCCGGGGAGCTGTTTTTT.

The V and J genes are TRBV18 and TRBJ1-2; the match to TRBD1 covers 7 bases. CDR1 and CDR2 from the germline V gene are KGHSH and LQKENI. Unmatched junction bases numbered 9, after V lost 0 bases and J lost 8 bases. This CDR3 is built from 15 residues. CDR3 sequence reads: CASSPPIGRGQGYTF. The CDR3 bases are TGTGCCAGCTCACCACCGATTGGTAGGGGGCAAGGCTACACCTTC. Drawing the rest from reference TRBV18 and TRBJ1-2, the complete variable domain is NAGVMQNPRHLVRRRGQEARLRCSPMKGHSHVYWYRQLPEEGLKFMVYLQKENIIDESGMPKERFSAEFPKEGPSILRIQQVVRGDSAAYFCASSPPIGRGQGYTFGSGTRLTVV.

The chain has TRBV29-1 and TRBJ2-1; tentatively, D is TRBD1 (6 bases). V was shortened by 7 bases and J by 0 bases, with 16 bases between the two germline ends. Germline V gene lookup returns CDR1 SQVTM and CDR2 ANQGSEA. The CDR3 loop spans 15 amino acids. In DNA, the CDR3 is TGCAGCGCCGGGACAAGGAGTAGCTCCTACAATGAGCAGTTCTTC. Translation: CSAGTRSSSYNEQFF.

The CDR3 sequence: CASSFKVGGGNYGYTF. The CDR3 DNA sequence: TGTGCCAGCAGCTTTAAAGTCGGGGGTGGTAACTATGGCTACACCTTC. This chain uses TRBV5-6 with TRBJ1-2, with D possibly matching TRBD1 (5 bases). Germline V lookup: CDR1 SGHDT, CDR2 YYEEEE. The V and J ends lost 2 bases and 1 base respectively, with 15 bases between them. This CDR3 comprises 16 residues.

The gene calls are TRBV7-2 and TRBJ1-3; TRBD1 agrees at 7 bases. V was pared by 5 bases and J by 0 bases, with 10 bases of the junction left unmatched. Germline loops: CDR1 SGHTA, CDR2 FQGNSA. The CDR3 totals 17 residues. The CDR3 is CASSRGQAQGSGNTIYF. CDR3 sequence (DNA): TGTGCCAGCAGCAGAGGACAGGCCCAAGGCTCTGGAAACACCATATATTTT.